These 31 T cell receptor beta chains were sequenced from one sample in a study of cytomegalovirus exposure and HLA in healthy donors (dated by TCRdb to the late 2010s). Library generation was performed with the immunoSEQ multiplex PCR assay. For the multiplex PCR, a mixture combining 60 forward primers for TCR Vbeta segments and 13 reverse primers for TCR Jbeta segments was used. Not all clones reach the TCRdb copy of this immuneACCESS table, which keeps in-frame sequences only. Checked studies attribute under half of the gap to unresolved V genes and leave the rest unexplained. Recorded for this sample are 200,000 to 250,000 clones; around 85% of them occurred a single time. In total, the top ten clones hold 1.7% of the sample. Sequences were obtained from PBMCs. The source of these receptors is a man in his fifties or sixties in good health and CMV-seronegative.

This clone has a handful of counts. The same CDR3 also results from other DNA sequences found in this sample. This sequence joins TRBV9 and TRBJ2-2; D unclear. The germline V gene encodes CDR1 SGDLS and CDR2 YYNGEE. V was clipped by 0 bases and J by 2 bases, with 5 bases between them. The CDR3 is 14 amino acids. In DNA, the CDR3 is TGTGCCAGCAGCGTAGCAGTTAACACCGGGGAGCTGTTTTTT. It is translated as CASSVAVNTGELFF.

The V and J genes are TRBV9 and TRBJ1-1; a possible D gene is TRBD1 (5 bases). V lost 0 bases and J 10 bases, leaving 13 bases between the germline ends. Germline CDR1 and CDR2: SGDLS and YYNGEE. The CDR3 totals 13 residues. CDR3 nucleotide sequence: TGTGCCAGCAGCGTAGGGGCGGGACCAAGAGCTTTCTTT. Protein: CASSVGAGPRAFF.

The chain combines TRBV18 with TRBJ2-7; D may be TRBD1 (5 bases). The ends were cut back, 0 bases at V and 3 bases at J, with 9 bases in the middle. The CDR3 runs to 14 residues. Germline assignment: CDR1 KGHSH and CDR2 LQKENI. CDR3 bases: TGTGCCAGCTCACCACCCGACAGCCACTACGAGCAGTACTTC. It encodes CASSPPDSHYEQYF.

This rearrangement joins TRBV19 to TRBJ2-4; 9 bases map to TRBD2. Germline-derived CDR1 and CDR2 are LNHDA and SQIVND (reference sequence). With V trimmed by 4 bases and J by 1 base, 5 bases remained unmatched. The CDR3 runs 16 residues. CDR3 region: CASSTLAGLAKNIQYF. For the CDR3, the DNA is TGTGCCAGTAGTACGCTAGCGGGACTTGCCAAAAACATTCAGTACTTC.

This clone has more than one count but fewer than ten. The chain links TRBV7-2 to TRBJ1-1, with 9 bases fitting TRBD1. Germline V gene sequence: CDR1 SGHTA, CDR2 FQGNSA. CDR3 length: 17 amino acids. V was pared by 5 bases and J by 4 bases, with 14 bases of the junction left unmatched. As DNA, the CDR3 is TGTGCCAGCAGCCCGGGTAGGGGACAGGGACTGTTCACTGAAGCTTTCTTT. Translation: CASSPGRGQGLFTEAFF.

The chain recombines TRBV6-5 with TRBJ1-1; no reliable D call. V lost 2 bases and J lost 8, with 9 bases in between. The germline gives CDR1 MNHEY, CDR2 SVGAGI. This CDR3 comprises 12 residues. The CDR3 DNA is TGTGCCAGCAGTTACGAGGGCAGGGAAGCTTTCTTT. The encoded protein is CASSYEGREAFF.

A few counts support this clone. The CDR3 here is CASSPRAGGDTEAFF. CDR3 bases: TGCGCCAGCAGCCCCCGGGCGGGGGGTGACACTGAAGCTTTCTTT. The chain carries TRBV5-1 and TRBJ1-1, with a tentative D call TRBD1 (5 bases). Germline CDR1 reads SGHRS; CDR2 reads YFSETQ. Trimming took 4 bases from V and 3 from J, leaving 16 bases between them. The CDR3 is made up of 15 amino acids.

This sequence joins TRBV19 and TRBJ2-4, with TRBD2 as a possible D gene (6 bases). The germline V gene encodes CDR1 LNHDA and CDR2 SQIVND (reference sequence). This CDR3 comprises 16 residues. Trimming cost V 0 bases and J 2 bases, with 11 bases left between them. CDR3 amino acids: CASSIDGSATKNIQYF. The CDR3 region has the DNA TGTGCCAGTAGTATAGACGGGAGCGCCACCAAAAACATTCAGTACTTC. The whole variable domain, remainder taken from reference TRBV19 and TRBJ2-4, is DGGITQSPKYLFRKEGQNVTLSCEQNLNHDAMYWYRQDPGQGLRLIYYSQIVNDFQKGDIAEGYSVSREKKESFPLTVTSAQKNPTAFYLCASSIDGSATKNIQYFGAGTRLSVL.

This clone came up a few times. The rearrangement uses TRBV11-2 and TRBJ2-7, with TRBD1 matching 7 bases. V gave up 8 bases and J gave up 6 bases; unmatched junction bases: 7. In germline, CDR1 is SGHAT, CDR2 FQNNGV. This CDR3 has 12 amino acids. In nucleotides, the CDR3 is TGTGCCAGCGGGAAAACAGGGGTCGAGCAGTACTTC. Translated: CASGKTGVEQYF.

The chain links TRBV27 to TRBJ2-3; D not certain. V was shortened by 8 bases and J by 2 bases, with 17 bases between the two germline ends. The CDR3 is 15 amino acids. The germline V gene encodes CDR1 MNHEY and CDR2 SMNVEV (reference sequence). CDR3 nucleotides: TGTGCCAGCCTTCGATCAGACACCACCACAGATACGCAGTATTTT. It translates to CASLRSDTTTDTQYF.

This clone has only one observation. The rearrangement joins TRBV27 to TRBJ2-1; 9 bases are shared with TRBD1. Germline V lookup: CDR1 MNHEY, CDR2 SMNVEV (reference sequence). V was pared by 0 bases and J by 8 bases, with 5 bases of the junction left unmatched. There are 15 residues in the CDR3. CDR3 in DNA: TGTGCCAGCAGTTTATCGTGGACAGGGGTTTATGAGCAGTTCTTC. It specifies CASSLSWTGVYEQFF.

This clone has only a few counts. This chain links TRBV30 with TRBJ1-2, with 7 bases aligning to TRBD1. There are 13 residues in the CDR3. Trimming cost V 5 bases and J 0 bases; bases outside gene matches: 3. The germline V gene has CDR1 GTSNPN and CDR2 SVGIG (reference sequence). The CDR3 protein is CAWGQVTNYGYTF. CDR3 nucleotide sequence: TGTGCCTGGGGACAGGTGACTAACTATGGCTACACCTTC.

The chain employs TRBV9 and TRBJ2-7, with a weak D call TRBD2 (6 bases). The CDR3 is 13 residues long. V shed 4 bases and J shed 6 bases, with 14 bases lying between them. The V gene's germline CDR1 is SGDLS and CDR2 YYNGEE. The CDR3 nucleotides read TGTGCCAGCAGCCCCCAGCGACTAGGCGAGCAGTACTTC. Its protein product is CASSPQRLGEQYF. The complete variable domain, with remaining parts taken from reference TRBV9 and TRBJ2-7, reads DSGVTQTPKHLITATGQRVTLRCSPRSGDLSVYWYQQSLDQGLQFLIQYYNGEERAKGNILERFSAQQFPDLHSELNLSSLELGDSALYFCASSPQRLGEQYFGPGTRLTVT.

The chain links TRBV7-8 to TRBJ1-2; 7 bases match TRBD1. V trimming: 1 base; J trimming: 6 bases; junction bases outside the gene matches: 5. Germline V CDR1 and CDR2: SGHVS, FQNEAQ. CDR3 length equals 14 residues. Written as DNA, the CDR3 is TGTGCCAGCAGCTTAGGGACAGGCGCCGATGGCTACACCTTC. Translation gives CASSLGTGADGYTF.

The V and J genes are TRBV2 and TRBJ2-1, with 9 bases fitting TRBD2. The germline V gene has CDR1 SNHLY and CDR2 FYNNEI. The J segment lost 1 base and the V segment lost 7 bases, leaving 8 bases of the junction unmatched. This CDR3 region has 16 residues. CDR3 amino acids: CASIATSGLSYNEQFF. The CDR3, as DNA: TGTGCCAGCATTGCTACTAGCGGGCTTTCCTACAATGAGCAGTTCTTC.

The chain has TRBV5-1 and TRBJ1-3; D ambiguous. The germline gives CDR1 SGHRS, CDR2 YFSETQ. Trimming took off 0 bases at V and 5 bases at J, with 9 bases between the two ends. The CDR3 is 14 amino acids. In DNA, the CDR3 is TGCGCCAGCAGCTTGGGAGAGATACGAAACACCATATATTTT. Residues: CASSLGEIRNTIYF.

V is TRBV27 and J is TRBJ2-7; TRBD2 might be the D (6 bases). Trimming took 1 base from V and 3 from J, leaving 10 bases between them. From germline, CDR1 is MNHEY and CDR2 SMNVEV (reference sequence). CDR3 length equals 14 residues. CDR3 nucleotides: TGTGCCAGCAGTTTATACATCGGGGGCTACGAGCAGTACTTC. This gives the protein CASSLYIGGYEQYF.

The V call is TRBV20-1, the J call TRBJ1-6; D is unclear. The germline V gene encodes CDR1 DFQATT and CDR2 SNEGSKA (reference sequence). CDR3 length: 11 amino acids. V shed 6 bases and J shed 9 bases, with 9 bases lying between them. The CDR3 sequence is CSASTLSPLHF. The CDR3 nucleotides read TGCAGTGCATCGACACTTTCACCCCTCCACTTT.

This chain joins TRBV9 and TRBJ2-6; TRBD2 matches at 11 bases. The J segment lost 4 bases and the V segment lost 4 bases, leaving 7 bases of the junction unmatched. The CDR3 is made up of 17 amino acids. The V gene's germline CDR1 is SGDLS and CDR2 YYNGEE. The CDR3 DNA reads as TGTGCCAGCAGCTTTGGGACTAGCGGTCTCGGGGCCAACGTCCTGACTTTC. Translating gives CASSFGTSGLGANVLTF.

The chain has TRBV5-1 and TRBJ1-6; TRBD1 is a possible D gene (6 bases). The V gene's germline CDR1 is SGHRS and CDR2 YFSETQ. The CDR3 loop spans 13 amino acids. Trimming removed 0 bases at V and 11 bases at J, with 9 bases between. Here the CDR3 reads CASSLDRVPPLHF. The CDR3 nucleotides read TGCGCCAGCAGCTTGGACAGGGTTCCACCCCTCCACTTT. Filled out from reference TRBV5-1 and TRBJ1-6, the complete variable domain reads KAGVTQTPRYLIKTRGQQVTLSCSPISGHRSVSWYQQTPGQGLQFLFEYFSETQRNKGNFPGRFSGRQFSNSRSEMNVSTLELGDSALYLCASSLDRVPPLHFGNGTRLTVT.

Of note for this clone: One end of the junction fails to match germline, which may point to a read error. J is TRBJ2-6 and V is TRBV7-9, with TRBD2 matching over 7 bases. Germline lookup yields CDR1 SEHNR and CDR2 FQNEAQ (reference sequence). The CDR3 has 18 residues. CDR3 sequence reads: CSSSPWAGRGTGANVLTF. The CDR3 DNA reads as TGTTCCAGCAGCCCCTGGGCAGGGAGGGGAACTGGGGCCAACGTCCTGACTTTC.

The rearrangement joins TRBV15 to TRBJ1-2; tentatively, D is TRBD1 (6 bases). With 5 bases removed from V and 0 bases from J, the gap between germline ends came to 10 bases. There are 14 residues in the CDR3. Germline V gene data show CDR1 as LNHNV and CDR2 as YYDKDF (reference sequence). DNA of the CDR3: TGTGCCACCAGCTGGGACACAGCTAACTATGGCTACACCTTC. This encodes CATSWDTANYGYTF. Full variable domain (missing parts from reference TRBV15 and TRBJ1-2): DAMVIQNPRYQVTQFGKPVTLSCSQTLNHNVMYWYQQKSSQAPKLLFHYYDKDFNNEADTPDNFQSRRPNTSFCFLDIRSPGLGDTAMYLCATSWDTANYGYTFGSGTRLTVV.

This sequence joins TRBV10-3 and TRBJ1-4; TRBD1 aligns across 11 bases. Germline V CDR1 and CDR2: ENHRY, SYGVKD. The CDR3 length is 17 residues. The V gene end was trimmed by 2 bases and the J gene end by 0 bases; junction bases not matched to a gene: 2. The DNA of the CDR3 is TGTGCCATCAGTGAGCCGGGACAGGGGGCAACTAATGAAAAACTGTTTTTT. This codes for CAISEPGQGATNEKLFF.

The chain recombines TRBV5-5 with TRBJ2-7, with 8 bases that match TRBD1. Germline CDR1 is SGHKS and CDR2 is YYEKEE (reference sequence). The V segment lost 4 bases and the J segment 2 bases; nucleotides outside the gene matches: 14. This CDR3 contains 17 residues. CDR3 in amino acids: CASSPWGRDRSAYEQYF. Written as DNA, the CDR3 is TGTGCCAGCAGCCCGTGGGGCAGGGACAGGTCCGCCTACGAGCAGTACTTC.

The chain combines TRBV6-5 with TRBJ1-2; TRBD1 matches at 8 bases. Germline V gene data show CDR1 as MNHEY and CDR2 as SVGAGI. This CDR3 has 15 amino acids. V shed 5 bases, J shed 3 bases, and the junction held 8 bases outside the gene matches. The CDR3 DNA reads TGTGCCAGCAGTGGCCCTGGACAGGGACACTATGGCTACACCTTC. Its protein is CASSGPGQGHYGYTF.

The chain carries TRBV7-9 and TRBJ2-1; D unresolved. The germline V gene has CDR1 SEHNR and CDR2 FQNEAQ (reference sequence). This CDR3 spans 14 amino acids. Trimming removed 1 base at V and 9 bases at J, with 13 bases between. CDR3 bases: TGTGCCAGCAGCTTAGAGTCAGGTTGGTCTGAGCAGTTCTTC. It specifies CASSLESGWSEQFF.

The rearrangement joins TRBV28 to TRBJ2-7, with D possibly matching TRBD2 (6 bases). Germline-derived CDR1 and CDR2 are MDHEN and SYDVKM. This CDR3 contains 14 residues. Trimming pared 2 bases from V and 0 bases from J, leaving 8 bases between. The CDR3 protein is CASSLVLASYEQYF. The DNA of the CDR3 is TGTGCCAGCAGTTTAGTACTAGCCTCCTACGAGCAGTACTTC.

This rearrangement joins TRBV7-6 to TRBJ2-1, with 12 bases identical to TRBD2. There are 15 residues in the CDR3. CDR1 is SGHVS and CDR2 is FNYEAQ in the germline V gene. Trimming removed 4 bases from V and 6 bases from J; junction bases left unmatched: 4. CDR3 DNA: TGTGCCAGCAGCTCGCGGACTAGCGGGACCAATGAGCAGTTCTTC. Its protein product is CASSSRTSGTNEQFF. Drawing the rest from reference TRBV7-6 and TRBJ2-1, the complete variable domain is GAGVSQSPRYKVTKRGQDVALRCDPISGHVSLYWYRQALGQGPEFLTYFNYEAQQDKSGLPNDRFSAERPEGSISTLTIQRTEQRDSAMYRCASSSRTSGTNEQFFGPGTRLTVL.

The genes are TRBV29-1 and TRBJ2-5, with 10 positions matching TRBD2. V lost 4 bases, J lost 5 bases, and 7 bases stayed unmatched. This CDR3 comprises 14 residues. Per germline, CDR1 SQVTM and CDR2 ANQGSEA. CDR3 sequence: CSVGPSGSWETQYF. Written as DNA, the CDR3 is TGCAGCGTTGGTCCTAGCGGGAGTTGGGAGACCCAGTACTTC.

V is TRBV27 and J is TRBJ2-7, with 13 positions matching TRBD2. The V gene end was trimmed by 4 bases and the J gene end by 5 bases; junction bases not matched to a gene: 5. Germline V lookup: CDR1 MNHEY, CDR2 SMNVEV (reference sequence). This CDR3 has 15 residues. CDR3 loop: CASSSLAGGEDEQYF. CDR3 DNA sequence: TGTGCCAGCAGTTCACTAGCGGGAGGGGAGGACGAGCAGTACTTC.

CDR3 in DNA: TGTGCCAGCAGCGTCGGAGCCGAAGCCAAGGCCGAGCAGTACTTC. This codes for CASSVGAEAKAEQYF. The chain recombines TRBV9 with TRBJ2-7; no reliable D call. Looked up from germline, CDR1 is SGDLS and CDR2 is YYNGEE. The CDR3 loop spans 15 amino acids. V was cut by 2 bases and J by 6 bases, with 18 bases left in between.